Presented here are 15 T cell receptor beta chains from one specimen sequenced in a study of long-term antiretroviral therapy in people with HIV. Run at survey level, the immunoSEQ assay was version v3.0. Clones were sequenced by immunoSEQ multiplex PCR, and TCRdb holds only the in-frame ones, with some missing. The sample has about 33,000 clones, roughly 96% seen once. The sequenced sample was unsorted PBMCs, obtained around 6.6 years after starting antiretroviral therapy. These receptor sequences come from a young man with HIV.

The J gene is TRBJ2-7, the V gene TRBV14; unclear D gene. CDR1 and CDR2 from the germline V gene are SGHDN and FVKESK. V was pared by 3 bases and J by 2 bases, with 8 bases between. CDR3 length: 13 amino acids. CDR3 in DNA: TGTGCCAGCAGCCATGGCAGCCCCTACGAGCAGTACTTC. This translates into CASSHGSPYEQYF.

CDR3 sequence reads: CASSSTGSYNEQFF. In nucleotides, the CDR3 is TGTGCCAGCAGCTCCACCGGCAGTTACAATGAGCAGTTCTTC. The chain couples TRBV5-6 to TRBJ2-1, with D unresolved. This CDR3 is 14 amino acids long. The germline V and J ends were trimmed by 3 bases and 4 bases, with 11 bases remaining between them. Germline lookup yields CDR1 SGHDT and CDR2 YYEEEE.

The genes are TRBV30 and TRBJ2-1; D is possibly TRBD2 (6 bases). The V gene's germline CDR1 is GTSNPN and CDR2 SVGIG (reference sequence). CDR3 length: 12 amino acids. V gave up 0 bases and J gave up 8 bases, with 8 bases separating them. Here the CDR3 DNA reads TGTGCCTGGAGTGTTAGGAGGGATGAGCAGTTCTTC. It translates to CAWSVRRDEQFF.

The chain recombines TRBV9 with TRBJ2-7; D remains ambiguous. Trimming removed 3 bases from V and 3 bases from J, with 16 bases in between. The CDR3 runs 15 residues. CDR1 is SGDLS, CDR2 YYNGEE, per germline. The CDR3 sequence is CASSARHDMGYEQYF. For the CDR3, the DNA is TGTGCCAGCAGCGCCCGACACGATATGGGCTACGAGCAGTACTTC.

This sequence joins TRBV6-1 and TRBJ2-7; D is perhaps TRBD2 (5 bases). Germline CDR1 is MNHNS and CDR2 is SASEGT. The CDR3 is 14 amino acids. Trimming took 6 bases from V and 3 from J, leaving 15 bases between them. The CDR3 sequence: CASSPRAGGYEQYF. CDR3 nucleotide sequence: TGTGCCAGCAGCCCCCGGGCAGGAGGCTACGAGCAGTACTTC.

This clone was detected only once. V gene TRBV29-1 combines with J gene TRBJ1-1; D might be TRBD1 (5 bases). Germline V gives CDR1 SQVTM, CDR2 ANQGSEA. This CDR3 is 11 amino acids long. Trimming cost V 7 bases and J 4 bases, with 10 bases left between them. Here the CDR3 reads CSAFDSTEAFF. For the CDR3, the DNA is TGCAGCGCCTTTGACAGCACTGAAGCTTTCTTT.

The V call is TRBV10-1, the J call TRBJ2-3, with 9 bases identical to TRBD1. CDR1 is WNHNN and CDR2 is SYGVQD in the germline V gene (reference sequence). The CDR3 has 21 residues. Losses at the gene ends were 6 bases for V and 4 bases for J; bases not matched to a gene: 26. The CDR3 region has the DNA TGCGCCAGCAGATACCAGTTGGACAGGGGAAGAATGGGCACACACGCAGATACGCAGTATTTT. Translated, it gives CASRYQLDRGRMGTHADTQYF.

The chain joins TRBV4-2 to TRBJ2-7, with D tentatively TRBD1 or TRBD2 (7 bases each). The CDR3 loop spans 14 amino acids. Germline V gene sequence: CDR1 LGHNA, CDR2 YNFKEQ. V shed 1 base and J shed 7 bases, with 14 bases lying between them. The CDR3 protein is CASSQVTGEGEQYF. The CDR3 coding sequence is TGTGCCAGCAGCCAAGTTACAGGGGAGGGAGAGCAGTACTTC.

The J gene is TRBJ1-4, the V gene TRBV2; 7 nucleotides line up with TRBD1. The CDR3 is made up of 14 amino acids. After removal of 7 bases from V and 3 bases from J, the junction contained 5 bases not matched to a gene. Germline V gene lookup returns CDR1 SNHLY and CDR2 FYNNEI. As DNA, the CDR3 is TGTGCCAGCAAGCGAGGGACAGCTAATGAAAAACTGTTTTTT. Translating it yields CASKRGTANEKLFF.

The gene calls are TRBV5-6 and TRBJ1-2, with D possibly being TRBD1 (6 bases). CDR3 length: 15 residues. Germline V gene lookup returns CDR1 SGHDT and CDR2 YYEEEE. Deletions cut 3 bases from V and 1 base from J, with 13 bases between. Written as DNA, the CDR3 is TGTGCCAGCAGCTCCTCGACAGGAGGTAACTATGGCTACACCTTC. This encodes CASSSSTGGNYGYTF.

V is TRBV7-8 and J is TRBJ2-3; D unresolved. The V end lost 1 base, the J end lost 5 bases, and 10 bases lay between the germline ends. CDR3 length equals 14 residues. Germline V gene lookup returns CDR1 SGHVS and CDR2 FQNEAQ. DNA for the CDR3: TGTGCCAGCAGCTTAGGGCTAGGCGGAGATACGCAGTATTTT. Translated, it gives CASSLGLGGDTQYF. Full variable domain (missing parts from reference TRBV7-8 and TRBJ2-3): GAGVSQSPRYKVAKRGQDVALRCDPISGHVSLFWYQQALGQGPEFLTYFQNEAQLDKSGLPSDRFFAERPEGSVSTLKIQRTQQEDSAVYLCASSLGLGGDTQYFGPGTRLTVL.

This chain connects TRBV9 to TRBJ2-5; TRBD2 aligns across 10 bases. The CDR3 contains 18 residues. J lost 4 bases, V lost 0 bases, and 12 bases had no gene match. The V gene's germline CDR1 is SGDLS and CDR2 YYNGEE. This CDR3 reads CASSVAASGGIEVETQYF. CDR3 nucleotide sequence: TGTGCCAGCAGCGTAGCTGCTAGCGGGGGTATTGAAGTAGAGACCCAGTACTTC.

V usage is TRBV30 and J usage is TRBJ1-3; unclear D gene. Germline CDR1 GTSNPN, CDR2 SVGIG (reference sequence). V was cut by 0 bases and J by 0 bases, with 3 bases left in between. This CDR3 contains 13 residues. CDR3 region: CAWSVLSGNTIYF. For the CDR3, the DNA is TGTGCCTGGAGTGTACTCTCTGGAAACACCATATATTTT.

About this clone: In the same sample, other DNA sequences code for this CDR3. The rearrangement uses TRBV7-9 and TRBJ2-3; D uncertain. The CDR3 length is 11 residues. The germline V gene has CDR1 SEHNR and CDR2 FQNEAQ (reference sequence). V was trimmed by 4 bases and J by 2 bases, leaving 1 base between them. CDR3 DNA: TGTGCCAGCAGCTACACAGATACGCAGTATTTT. This codes for CASSYTDTQYF.

This clone was seen more than once but under ten times. The junction shows a germline mismatch at one end, possibly a read error. The gene calls are TRBV6-6 and TRBJ1-5; 11 bases match TRBD1. There are 16 residues in the CDR3. CDR1 and CDR2 from the germline V gene are MNHNY and SVGAGI (reference sequence). In nucleotides, the CDR3 is TGTGCCAGCAGTTCTCAGAGGACAGGGGGCAACCAGCCCCAGCATTTT. It yields the protein CASSSQRTGGNQPQHF.